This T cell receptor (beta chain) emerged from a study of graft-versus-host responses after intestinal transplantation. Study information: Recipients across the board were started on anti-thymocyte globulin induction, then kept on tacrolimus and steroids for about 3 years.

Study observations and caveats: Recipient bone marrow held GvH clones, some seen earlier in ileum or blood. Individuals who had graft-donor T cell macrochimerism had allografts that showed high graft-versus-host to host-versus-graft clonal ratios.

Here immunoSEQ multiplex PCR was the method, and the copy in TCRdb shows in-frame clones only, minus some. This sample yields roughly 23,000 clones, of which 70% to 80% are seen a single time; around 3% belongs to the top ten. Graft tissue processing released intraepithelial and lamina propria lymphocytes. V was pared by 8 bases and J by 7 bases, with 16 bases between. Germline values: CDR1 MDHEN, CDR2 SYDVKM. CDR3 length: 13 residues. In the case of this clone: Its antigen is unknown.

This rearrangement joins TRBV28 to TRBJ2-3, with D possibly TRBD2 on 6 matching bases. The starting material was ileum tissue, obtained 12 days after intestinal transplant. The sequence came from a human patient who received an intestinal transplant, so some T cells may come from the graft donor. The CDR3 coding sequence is TGTGCCAGCTGCGCAGGGAGGCATTATACGCAGTATTTT. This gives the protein CASCAGRHYTQYF.